Shown below are 4 T cell receptor beta chains from a single sample sequenced in a study of OX40 agonist ivuxolimab in advanced cancers. Assay used: immunoSEQ multiplex PCR; TCRdb lists only in-frame clones, some missing. The sample consists of more than 25,000 clones, about 85% of them appearing once. The source material was CD4+ or CD8+ T cells sorted from blood, sampled in a trial of the OX40 agonist ivuxolimab. These TCRs come from an adult with an advanced solid tumor such as melanoma, head and neck, liver or kidney cancer.

The gene calls are TRBV5-4 and TRBJ2-5; D not resolved. V was clipped by 1 base and J by 5 bases, with 6 bases between them. Germline V gene data show CDR1 as SGHNT and CDR2 as YYREEE (reference sequence). The CDR3 totals 12 residues. CDR3 loop: CASSLLGETQYF. In DNA form, the CDR3 reads TGTGCCAGCAGCTTGCTTGGTGAGACCCAGTACTTC. Combining the CDR3 with reference TRBV5-4 and TRBJ2-5 gives the whole variable domain ETGVTQSPTHLIKTRGQQVTLRCSSQSGHNTVSWYQQALGQGPQFIFQYYREEENGRGNFPPRFSGLQFPNYSSELNVNALELDDSALYLCASSLLGETQYFGPGTRLLVL.

The rearrangement links TRBV5-6 to TRBJ2-7; maybe TRBD2 (7 bases). This CDR3 is 13 amino acids long. Trimming shortened V by 3 bases and J by 7 bases, and 14 bases separated the two germline ends. The germline gives CDR1 SGHDT, CDR2 YYEEEE. CDR3 sequence reads: CASSWGGASEQYF. DNA of the CDR3: TGTGCCAGCAGCTGGGGGGGGGCGAGTGAGCAGTACTTC.

The rearrangement uses TRBV5-1 and TRBJ1-4; maybe TRBD1 (5 bases). The CDR3 loop spans 15 amino acids. Trimming removed 1 base at V and 5 bases at J, with 12 bases between. Germline values: CDR1 SGHRS, CDR2 YFSETQ. The CDR3 region is CASSLSGGANEKLFF. The CDR3 DNA reads TGCGCCAGCAGCTTGAGCGGGGGTGCGAATGAAAAACTGTTTTTT.

This sequence joins TRBV7-9 and TRBJ1-1; D is unclear. V shed 5 bases and J shed 3 bases, with 13 bases lying between them. In germline, CDR1 is SEHNR, CDR2 FQNEAQ (reference sequence). This CDR3 has 14 residues. The CDR3 loop reads CASSPVEGDTEAFF. The CDR3 region has the DNA TGTGCCAGCAGCCCAGTGGAGGGAGACACTGAAGCTTTCTTT.